This entry features one T cell receptor beta chain sequence. The data belong to a study of blood T cell repertoires in COVID-19. Overall study: The samples span acute and convalescent COVID-19 from the United States, Italy and Spain. T cells, B-cell-depleted T cells, or PBMCs supplied cDNA or gDNA.

The CDR3 extends over 14 amino acids. Germline-derived CDR1 and CDR2 are MNHEY and SVGAGI. V was trimmed by 5 bases and J by 3 bases, leaving 14 bases between them. Clones were sequenced by immunoSEQ multiplex PCR, and TCRdb holds only the in-frame ones, with some missing. The table lists about 210,000 clones, 88% of them singletons. This clonotype was obtained from a man younger than 30 with active or convalescent COVID-19. The chain employs TRBV6-5 and TRBJ2-7; D perhaps matches TRBD1 (6 bases). Sequencing was carried out using peripheral blood. CDR3 amino acids: CASSQRDTYYEQYF. The CDR3 coding sequence is TGTGCCAGCAGTCAGAGGGACACCTACTACGAGCAGTACTTC.